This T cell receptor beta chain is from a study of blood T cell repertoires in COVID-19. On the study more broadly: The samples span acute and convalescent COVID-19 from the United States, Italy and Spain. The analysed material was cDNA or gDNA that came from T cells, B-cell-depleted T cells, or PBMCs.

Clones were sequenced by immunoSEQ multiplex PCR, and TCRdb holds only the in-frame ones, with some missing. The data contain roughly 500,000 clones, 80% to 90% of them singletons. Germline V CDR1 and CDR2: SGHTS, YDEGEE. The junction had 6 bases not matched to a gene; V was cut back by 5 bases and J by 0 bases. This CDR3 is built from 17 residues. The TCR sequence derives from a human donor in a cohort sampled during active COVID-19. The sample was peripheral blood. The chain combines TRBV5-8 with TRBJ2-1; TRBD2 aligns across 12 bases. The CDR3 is CASRRWTSGNSYNEQFF. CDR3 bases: TGTGCCAGCAGAAGGTGGACTAGCGGGAACTCCTACAATGAGCAGTTCTTC.